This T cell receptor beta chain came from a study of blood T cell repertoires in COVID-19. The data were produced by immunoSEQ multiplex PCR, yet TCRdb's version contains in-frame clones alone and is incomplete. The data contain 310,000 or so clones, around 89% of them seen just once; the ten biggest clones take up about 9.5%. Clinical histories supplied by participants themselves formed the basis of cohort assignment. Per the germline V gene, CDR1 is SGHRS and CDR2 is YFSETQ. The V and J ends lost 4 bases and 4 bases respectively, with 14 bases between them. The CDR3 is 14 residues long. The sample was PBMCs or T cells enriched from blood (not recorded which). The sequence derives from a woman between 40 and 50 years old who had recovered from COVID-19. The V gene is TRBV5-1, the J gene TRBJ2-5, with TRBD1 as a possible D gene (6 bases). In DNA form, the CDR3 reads TGCGCCAGCAGCCCCGGACGAGGGGGAGAGACCCAGTACTTC. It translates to CASSPGRGGETQYF.